This note documents a single T cell receptor (beta chain) sequence. Its specific antigen is unknown. It has no much larger one-base neighbor in the sample; base qualities were not kept. This sample stems from a study of T-cell reconstitution after alpha-beta-depleted transplantation in children (TCRdb year 2016). Regarding the complete study: Using TCR repertoire profiling, the study quantitatively followed how T-cell immune reconstitution unfolded in children after TCRalphabeta/CD19-depleted allogeneic hematopoietic cell transplantation. Study-wide conclusions, independent of this receptor: The frequencies of hyperexpanded clones fell over the following months, and after one year, T-cell counts and TCRbeta diversity were mostly attributed to newly produced T cells. Apparently early alphabetaT-cell count recovery about two months after transplant reportedly relied on only several hundred rapidly expanded clones derived from non-depleted graft cells. The high TCRbeta diversity at day 60 in some patients was ascribed to recipient T cells and intrathymic progenitors that had survived conditioning.

The sample's treatment or condition label, in plain terms: allogeneic hematopoietic cell transplantation with graft depleted of TCRalphabeta T cells and CD19 B cells. Transplant recipients were children who received TCRalphabeta/CD19-depleted allogeneic hematopoietic cell grafts. Library construction relied on PCR. The sequencing machine was an Illumina HiSeq 2500. TCR libraries were prepared with molecular barcoding, using unique molecular identifiers to normalize TCRbeta repertoire quantification. TCRdb redid the processing of the public reads, applying fastp at Q25 and MiXCR, and retained in-frame beta chains. Every entry covers one CDR3 protein and lists the most common genes and DNA from its rows. The sample table contains hundreds of thousands of distinct CDR3 sequences; only one count was recorded for about 15% of them. The ten largest clones add up to roughly 4.8% of the sample. The material sequenced was PBMCs, mostly from graft donor cells, taken 360 days after TCRalphabeta/CD19-depleted stem cell transplant. The origin of this receptor is a male patient younger than 18 who had a stem cell transplant for acute lymphoblastic leukemia, so the T cells may come from the graft donor.

The bases read TGCAGTGCTAGCCCCGGGGCTAGCAGGGGCACAGATACGCAGTATTTT. The resulting protein is CSASPGASRGTDTQYF. The chain is encoded by TRBV20-1 joined to TRBJ2-3; the D element could tentatively be TRBD1 or TRBD2, as 5 bases agree for each. In the germline V gene (reference sequence), CDR1 corresponds to DFQATT and CDR2 to SNEGSKA. From the cysteine up to the phenylalanine, the CDR3 has a length of 16 residues. Here the CDR3 DNA is all that survives: 48 bases in frame from base 1. At the junction V is shortened by 3 bases and J by 1 base, with 17 bases in between.